This T cell receptor beta chain was documented in a study of T cells after posttransplantation cyclophosphamide (dated by TCRdb to 2016 to 2017). As for the study more broadly: T cell repertoire reconstitution was tracked by TRB sequencing after myeloablative bone marrow transplantation in which posttransplantation cyclophosphamide was used as GVHD prophylaxis. Antigen receptor sequencing was done on samples from a few dozen PTCy-treated patients and from more than 15 related bone marrow donors of those patients. TRB sequencing was performed on blood from all 35 or so PTCy patients with 1-year posttransplant specimens. Up to roughly 3 additional blood samples from 2 to 5.2 years after transplant were also TRB-sequenced in 3 patients, as was pretransplant blood from a handful of patients. Because TRA and TRB clonality correlated tightly in 8 to 10 samples, the subsequent TCR analyses were limited to TRB only. Public TRB sequences were compared against a database of over 3,000 sequences linked to responses to pathogens, tumor antigens, self-antigens and alloantigens.

V lost 4 bases and J lost 0 bases; the stretch between them is 13 bases long. Via the germline V gene, CDR1 is SGHRS and CDR2 YFSETQ. The CDR3, from cysteine to phenylalanine, totals 16 residues. This entry keeps only the CDR3 DNA: 48 bases, framed from base 1. Related bone marrow donors provided peripheral blood samples on the day of marrow donation. Mononuclear cells from peripheral blood and bone marrow were separated by Ficoll-Hypaque density centrifugation and then cryopreserved. The paper's findings and limits, for the study overall: Donor-recipient similarity was low at 1-2 months but increased during the first year, and donor CD8+ memory clones often dominated later blood repertoires. Across more than 40 patients, TRB clonality was highly associated with recipient CMV seropositivity and CMV reactivation, and diversity in PTCy patients was similar to diversity in CNI/methotrexate controls. The TRB repertoires of T cells infiltrating skin or GI tract showed only limited overlap with the TRB repertoires of T cells in blood.

Genomic DNA was the input for TRB sequencing, which was run either with the immunoSEQ assay at survey resolution or with the hsTCRB kit. In the authors' own workflow: Initial read processing used immunoSEQ software, and repertoire analyses used the LymphoSeq R package. Clonality was computed as 1 minus normalized Shannon entropy, and a Gini coefficient was also calculated for each TRB dataset. To infer phenotypes in unsorted samples, TRB sequences from sorted subsets of the recipient or donor were mapped onto unsorted samples from the same recipient. TCRdb limited this immuneACCESS table to in-frame rearrangements with V and J called. A share of clones is missing; checked studies link under half to unresolved V genes, and the rest is unexplained. The DNA was the basis for D and trimming; V, J and clone size are from that table. The sample table holds tens of thousands of clones, of which 92% were seen once. Around 3% of the sample belongs to the ten largest clones.

Notes on this clone: The antigen it binds to is not known. The input lacks base qualities; no much larger clone sits a single base away.

This chain joins TRBV5-1 to TRBJ2-2; TRBD1 is possibly the D segment (6 matching bases). This TCR derives from a woman aged 45-65 years in good health and a related stem cell transplant donor. The sequencing sample was made of PBMCs. The CDR3 is CASSPYRDPNTGELFF. DNA sequence: TGCGCCAGCAGCCCATACAGGGACCCGAACACCGGGGAGCTGTTTTTT.